There are a few counts of the clone carrying this T cell receptor (beta chain). In TCRdb, the RT-PCR reads were re-called with MiXCR into one record per CDR3 protein. The sample has approximately 60,000 distinct CDR3 sequences, roughly 14% seen once. V lost 3 bases and J 0 bases, leaving 9 bases between the germline ends. Germline CDR1 reads SGDLS; CDR2 reads YYNGEE. The CDR3 spans 14 residues. These data are taken from a study of patients and donors after allogeneic stem cell transplantation. V is TRBV9 and J is TRBJ1-1; no firm D call. Input material: blood, either unsorted or a sorted T cell fraction (not recorded which). The sequence derives from a human donor who was either an allogeneic HSCT recipient or a stem cell or donor lymphocyte infusion donor (not recorded which). It is not recorded whose cells these are; they may come from a transplant donor. Here the CDR3 DNA reads TGTGCCAGCAGCGCCTTAGGGATGAACACTGAAGCTTTCTTT. Its protein product is CASSALGMNTEAFF.